What follows are 9 T cell receptor beta chains derived from one specimen sequenced in a study of PD-1 blockade in mismatch repair-deficient tumors. The sample's time point: roughly 9-day in vitro stimulation with candidate neoantigen peptide 3. Measured with immunoSEQ multiplex PCR; TCRdb has only the in-frame clones, and not every one. The sample has 10,000 or so clones, about 93% seen once. Their cognate antigens are unknown. The sample consisted of cells cultured in vitro, taken from a patient treated with pembrolizumab. Source of these receptors: an adult with mismatch repair-deficient cancer.

V and J are TRBV7-9 and TRBJ1-1; a weak D match, TRBD1 (5 bases). Between the trimmed V and J ends, which lost 5 bases and 1 base, there was a span of 11 bases. This CDR3 has 14 amino acids. Germline values: CDR1 SEHNR, CDR2 FQNEAQ (reference sequence). CDR3 sequence reads: CASSPGSGNTEAFF. Written as DNA, the CDR3 is TGTGCCAGCAGCCCAGGGTCAGGGAACACTGAAGCTTTCTTT. Full variable domain (remainder filled in from reference TRBV7-9 and TRBJ1-1): DTGVSQNPRHKITKRGQNVTFRCDPISEHNRLYWYRQTLGQGPEFLTYFQNEAQLEKSRLLSDRFSAERPKGSFSTLEIQRTEQGDSAMYLCASSPGSGNTEAFFGQGTRLTVV.

With regard to this clone: An end of the junction differs from the germline gene, which may be a read error. This chain joins TRBV7-7 and TRBJ2-2, with 11 positions matching TRBD2. The CDR3 runs to 16 residues. Germline V gene sequence: CDR1 SSHAT, CDR2 FNYEAQ (reference sequence). The chain's CDR3 is CASSLLAGGSTGELFF. The DNA for the CDR3 is TGTGCTAGCAGCCTATTAGCGGGAGGGAGCACCGGGGAGCTGTTTTTT. Using reference TRBV7-7 and TRBJ2-2 for the parts outside the CDR3, the full variable domain is GAGVSQSPRYKVTKRGQDVTLRCDPISSHATLYWYQQALGQGPEFLTYFNYEAQPDKSGLPSDRFSAERPEGSISTLTIQRTEQRDSAMYRCASSLLAGGSTGELFFGEGSRLTVL.

J is TRBJ2-7 and V is TRBV28; D uncertain. V was trimmed by 5 bases and J by 3 bases, leaving 5 bases between them. The CDR3 extends over 11 amino acids. In germline, CDR1 is MDHEN, CDR2 SYDVKM. This CDR3 is CASSRNYEQYF. In DNA form, the CDR3 reads TGTGCCAGCAGTCGGAACTACGAGCAGTACTTC.

This clone has just a few counts. The chain links TRBV9 to TRBJ1-2; D ambiguous. Germline loops: CDR1 SGDLS, CDR2 YYNGEE. Trimming stripped 0 bases from V and 4 bases from J, with 10 bases between. CDR3 size: 14 residues. The CDR3 loop is CASSVGFGGYGYTF. CDR3 nucleotides: TGTGCCAGCAGCGTAGGATTTGGTGGCTATGGCTACACCTTC. Combining the CDR3 with reference TRBV9 and TRBJ1-2 gives the whole variable domain DSGVTQTPKHLITATGQRVTLRCSPRSGDLSVYWYQQSLDQGLQFLIQYYNGEERAKGNILERFSAQQFPDLHSELNLSSLELGDSALYFCASSVGFGGYGYTFGSGTRLTVV.

Only one count was recorded for this clone. The genes are TRBV4-2 and TRBJ2-7, with D tentatively TRBD2 (6 bases). V lost 4 bases and J 5 bases, leaving 15 bases between the germline ends. Per the germline V gene, CDR1 is LGHNA and CDR2 is YNFKEQ. This CDR3 comprises 14 residues. CDR3 bases: TGTGCCAGCAGCCCACTAGCCAGGCCCGACGAGCAGTACTTC. Encoded protein: CASSPLARPDEQYF.

The rearrangement joins TRBV30 to TRBJ1-3; D unclear. Germline CDR1 is GTSNPN and CDR2 is SVGIG (reference sequence). Trimming took off 2 bases at V and 0 bases at J, with 14 bases between the two ends. The CDR3 is 16 amino acids. The CDR3 DNA follows: TGTGCCTGGAGTCTCGGGAGGCGTCCCTCTGGAAACACCATATATTTT. Encoded protein: CAWSLGRRPSGNTIYF.

This clone was detected only a few times. This chain joins TRBV5-1 and TRBJ2-1, with D tentatively TRBD1 (5 bases). Trimming took 0 bases from V and 3 from J, leaving 10 bases between them. Germline assignment: CDR1 SGHRS and CDR2 YFSETQ. The CDR3 spans 15 residues. CDR3 in amino acids: CASSLVGANYNEQFF. The CDR3 DNA sequence: TGCGCCAGCAGCTTGGTAGGGGCCAACTACAATGAGCAGTTCTTC.

The V call is TRBV28, the J call TRBJ2-1; maybe TRBD1 (6 bases). Germline V CDR1 and CDR2: MDHEN, SYDVKM. Trimming pared 6 bases from V and 0 bases from J, leaving 12 bases between. The CDR3 runs to 15 residues. CDR3 sequence reads: CASSRTVSSYNEQFF. DNA of the CDR3: TGTGCCAGCAGCAGGACAGTGAGCTCCTACAATGAGCAGTTCTTC.

V gene TRBV7-9 combines with J gene TRBJ1-5; TRBD1 matches at 8 bases. Germline trimming cut 2 bases from V and 5 bases from J; bases unmatched to any gene: 8. Germline CDR1 and CDR2: SEHNR and FQNEAQ (reference sequence). This CDR3 comprises 16 residues. In DNA, the CDR3 is TGTGCCAGCAGCTTATATCTCGGACAGGGAGATCAGCCCCAGCATTTT. Translating it yields CASSLYLGQGDQPQHF.